This T cell receptor beta chain was identified in a study of response to subunit inactivated influenza vaccine. This clonotype appeared a few times. Via MiXCR, TCRdb re-called the RT-PCR reads, giving one row per CDR3 protein. The sample holds around 170,000 distinct CDR3 sequences, roughly a tenth seen once. This TCR was recovered from a man between 50 and 75 years old who received an inactivated influenza vaccine. The sample was CD8+ T cells sorted from PBMCs, taken about 24 months after vaccination.

DNA for the CDR3: TGTGCCAGCAGCCTGGTTAATGAAAAACTGTTTTTT. Translated: CASSLVNEKLFF. The genes are TRBV7-9 and TRBJ1-4; D is unclear. This CDR3 is built from 12 residues. Between the trimmed V and J ends, which lost 5 bases and 4 bases, there was a span of 5 bases. Germline V gene lookup returns CDR1 SEHNR and CDR2 FQNEAQ (reference sequence).